The rows below give T cell receptor beta chains drawn from one sample of a study of CD8 T cells in Susac syndrome. Each CDR3 protein gets one entry after TCRdb re-called the immunoSEQ multiplex PCR reads with MiXCR. This table has fewer than 200,000 distinct CDR3 sequences, 94% appearing once. The sequencing sample was made of CD4+ T cells from PBMCs. The receptors originated from a human donor with Susac syndrome. Each CDR3 is given with its conserved first and last residue. The D gene is left open where the match is weak.

.,TRBV6-2/TRBV6-3,CASTPRGRQPQHF
.,TRBV9,CASSDREKQFF
.,TRBV10-3,CAISERGDTQYF
.,TRBV6-1,CASPMNTEAFF
TRBD1,TRBV9,CASSADRGAGELFF
TRBD1,TRBV20-1,CSASFPGQGNYGYTF
.,TRBV9,CASSVGGLLNYGYTF
.,TRBV9,CASSKTAMNTEAFF
TRBD1,TRBV3-1,CASSDRESKGYTF
.,TRBV29-1,CSVVTGWETQYF
.,TRBV21-1,CASSTGRSPYNSPLHF
TRBD1,TRBV7-2,CASSLEQGGETQYF
.,TRBV20-1,CSATTGTNNEQFF
.,TRBV29-1,CSVAQGLSGNTIYF
TRBD1,TRBV29-1,CSVVRTGDNEQFF
.,TRBV27,CASSQRFTNTGELFF
.,TRBV20-1,CSAPRGNGDRAFF
.,TRBV25-1,CASSEADRTYEQYF
TRBD1,TRBV12-3/TRBV12-4,CASRRQGSGSYEAFF
.,TRBV4-1,CASSPKTGSEQYF
.,TRBV12-3/TRBV12-4,CASSFQGSRSPLHF
TRBD2,TRBV7-8,CASSLAGGLVSGEQYF
.,TRBV3-1,CASTQPGNTEAFF
.,TRBV12-3/TRBV12-4,CASTPFAESGGSYNEQFF
.,TRBV12-3/TRBV12-4,CASRERREQYF
.,TRBV6-5,CASSYSVGAGDPDTQYF
TRBD2,TRBV4-2,CASSQEAGGAADTQYF
TRBD1,TRBV5-1,CASSSTGLHGNEQFF
.,TRBV14,CASSQDLSAPLNF
TRBD1,TRBV7-2,CASSLGQGRISPLHF
.,TRBV7-8,CASSLSSEGNEQYF
.,TRBV15,CATSRAGLYEQYF
.,TRBV3-1,CASSQGTGNRYGYTF
TRBD1,TRBV6-2/TRBV6-3,CASSYEGAGDTQYF
.,TRBV24-1,CATISHGYTF
TRBD2,TRBV2,CASRTSGGADTQYF